This T cell receptor beta chain comes out of a study of CD8+ T cells in alopecia areata. Study-level results: Patients displayed less clarity in TCR sharing than mice, a finding possibly related to HLA. Clonality exceeded that of normal scalp in lesional scalp, most notably in alopecia totalis/universalis.

Extracted from the samples, RNA was reverse transcribed into cDNA to serve as the sequencing template. Sequenced by immunoSEQ multiplex PCR; TCRdb stores in-frame clones only, minus some. This sample has 9,500 to 15,000 clones, with roughly three fifths found just once. Alopecia areata patients provided lesional scalp punch biopsies and peripheral blood, both collected for the study. Trimming pared 4 bases from V and 4 bases from J, leaving 11 bases between. The CDR3 covers 13 residues. Germline lookup yields CDR1 MDHEN and CDR2 SYDVKM. In regard to this clone: The antigen is not known.

The chain is built from TRBV28 and TRBJ2-7, with D possibly matching TRBD1 (5 bases). This TCR was recovered from a human donor with alopecia areata. Sample: skin. CDR3 bases: TGTGCCAGCAGTTCACCAGACAGTTACGAGCAGTACTTC. This gives the protein CASSSPDSYEQYF.